A selection of T cell receptor beta chains follows, all from one sample in a study of early T cells in non-severe SARS-CoV-2 infection. TCRdb re-derived calls from the 5' RACE reads in MiXCR, one entry per CDR3 protein. The data show about 48,000 distinct CDR3 sequences, 7% to 9% seen once. Sequencing input: whole blood. All receptors derive from an adult who was a healthcare worker with PCR-confirmed SARS-CoV-2 infection or an uninfected control (not recorded which). Each CDR3 is given with its conserved first and last residue. A D gene is named only where the DNA matches it firmly. Clone size appears in some rows only: once, few, many, or a class for an expanded clone.

V gene	D gene	clone size	J gene	CDR3 protein	CDR3 DNA
TRBV12-3/TRBV12-4	NA	NA	TRBJ2-7	CASRITGSSYEQYF	TGTGCCAGCAGGATAACAGGGAGCTCCTACGAGCAGTACTTC
TRBV6-2/TRBV6-3	NA	many	TRBJ2-7	CASSYSGDEQYF	TGTGCCAGCAGTTACTCAGGGGACGAGCAGTACTTC
TRBV13	NA	many	TRBJ1-1	CASSFRDQAFF	TGTGCCAGCAGCTTCCGGGACCAGGCTTTCTTT
TRBV24-1	TRBD2	many	TRBJ2-1	CATSDASGGAHNEQFF	TGTGCCACCAGTGATGCTAGCGGGGGGGCCCACAATGAGCAGTTCTTC
TRBV20-1	NA	many	TRBJ2-7	CSARGIPGPDYEQYF	TGCAGTGCTAGAGGTATACCGGGGCCCGACTACGAGCAGTACTTC
TRBV6-5	NA	NA	TRBJ2-3	CASSYSGQSTDTQYF	TGTGCCAGCAGTTACTCGGGGCAGAGCACAGATACGCAGTATTTT
TRBV2	TRBD1	NA	TRBJ1-5	CASTDRGNQPQHF	TGTGCCAGCACGGACAGGGGCAATCAGCCCCAGCATTTT
TRBV19	NA	many	TRBJ2-1	CASGDGYNEQFF	TGTGCCAGCGGGGACGGGTACAATGAGCAGTTCTTC
TRBV7-9	TRBD1	NA	TRBJ2-7	CASSKPGQGNEQYF	TGTGCCAGCAGCAAACCGGGACAGGGTAACGAGCAGTACTTC
TRBV6-2/TRBV6-3	NA	many	TRBJ1-1	CASSYSSIPGPNTEAFF	TGTGCCAGCAGTTACTCGAGCATCCCGGGCCCGAACACTGAAGCTTTCTTT
TRBV10-3	NA	many	TRBJ1-2	CAISENSSGYTF	TGTGCCATCAGTGAGAACAGTAGTGGCTACACCTTC
TRBV28	TRBD1	many	TRBJ1-6	CASRLRGLYNSPLHF	TGTGCCAGCAGGCTTAGGGGGCTTTACAATTCACCCCTCCACTTT
TRBV7-9	TRBD1	NA	TRBJ1-5	CASSSGQGGPQHF	TGTGCCAGCAGCTCCGGACAGGGCGGACCCCAGCATTTT
TRBV20-1	TRBD2	NA	TRBJ2-1	CSARGLAGEQFF	TGCAGTGCTAGAGGACTAGCGGGGGAGCAGTTCTTC
TRBV6-5	TRBD2	many	TRBJ2-1	CASASGTSGIGEQFF	TGTGCCAGCGCATCCGGGACTAGCGGTATTGGTGAGCAGTTCTTC
TRBV28	TRBD1	many	TRBJ1-5	CASTYGQGFNQPQHF	TGTGCCAGCACCTACGGACAGGGTTTCAATCAGCCCCAGCATTTT
TRBV27	NA	many	TRBJ1-5	CASSVMGGNQPQHF	TGTGCCAGCAGCGTAATGGGGGGCAATCAGCCCCAGCATTTT
TRBV6-6	NA	NA	TRBJ2-2	CASRTQGLAGELFF	TGTGCCAGCCGCACGCAGGGATTGGCCGGGGAGCTGTTTTTT
TRBV10-3	NA	many	TRBJ2-7	CAISRGEGYEQYF	TGTGCCATCAGCAGGGGGGAGGGCTACGAGCAGTACTTC
TRBV28	NA	NA	TRBJ2-1	CASSLDNSYNEQFF	TGTGCCAGCTCACTGGACAACTCGTACAATGAGCAGTTCTTC
TRBV19	NA	NA	TRBJ1-2	CASRGFYGYTF	TGTGCCAGTCGGGGGTTCTATGGCTACACCTTC
TRBV6-1	TRBD1	NA	TRBJ1-5	CASDDRANQPQHF	TGTGCCAGCGACGACAGGGCTAATCAGCCCCAGCATTTT
TRBV7-9	TRBD1	NA	TRBJ2-1	CASSLFSVGTGGYEQFF	TGTGCCAGCAGCCTTTTCTCCGTCGGGACAGGGGGCTATGAGCAGTTCTTC
TRBV30	NA	many	TRBJ1-5	CAWSVGGNQPQHF	TGTGCCTGGAGTGTGGGGGGGAATCAGCCCCAGCATTTT
TRBV2	NA	few	TRBJ2-2	CASRLASGELFF	TGTGCCAGCAGACTAGCCTCCGGGGAGCTGTTTTTT
TRBV4-1	NA	NA	TRBJ1-1	CASTDLRDMNTEAFF	TGCGCCAGCACCGACCTCAGGGACATGAACACTGAAGCTTTCTTT
TRBV28	TRBD2	few	TRBJ2-5	CASSGLAGEETQYF	TGTGCCAGCAGTGGACTAGCGGGGGAAGAGACCCAGTACTTC
TRBV10-1	NA	NA	TRBJ1-1	CASSVSGGNTEAFF	TGCGCCAGCAGTGTTTCGGGGGGAAACACTGAAGCTTTCTTT
TRBV2	NA	NA	TRBJ2-2	CASSESQFFEDGELFF	TGTGCCAGCAGTGAATCACAGTTTTTTGAGGACGGGGAGCTGTTTTTT
TRBV20-1	NA	many	TRBJ1-1	CSARDRGLRGTEAFF	TGCAGTGCTAGAGATCGAGGCTTAAGAGGGACTGAAGCTTTCTTT
TRBV7-2	NA	few	TRBJ1-1	CASSSTLAAFF	TGTGCCAGCAGCAGCACACTGGCAGCTTTCTTT
TRBV19	TRBD2	many	TRBJ2-1	CASSSGGAHNEQFF	TGTGCCAGTAGTAGCGGGGGGGCCCACAATGAGCAGTTCTTC
TRBV6-2/TRBV6-3	NA	many	TRBJ1-6	CASSDDSSSSPLHF	TGTGCCAGCAGCGACGACAGCAGTAGTTCACCCCTCCACTTT
TRBV29-1	TRBD1	many	TRBJ2-7	CSVVSGTGSYEQYF	TGCAGCGTTGTCTCCGGGACAGGTTCCTACGAGCAGTACTTC
TRBV20-1	NA	many	TRBJ1-6	CSASWQGIYNSPLHF	TGCAGTGCTAGCTGGCAGGGGATTTATAATTCACCCCTCCACTTT
TRBV7-9	TRBD2	once	TRBJ2-5	CASSSGGQETQYF	TGTGCCAGCAGCTCGGGGGGCCAAGAGACCCAGTACTTC
TRBV4-3	NA	many	TRBJ1-5	CASSQDLDQPQHF	TGCGCCAGCAGCCAAGACCTTGATCAGCCCCAGCATTTT
TRBV28	TRBD1	few	TRBJ1-5	CASSFGTGYDQPQHF	TGTGCCAGCAGTTTTGGGACAGGGTATGATCAGCCCCAGCATTTT
TRBV28	TRBD1	large	TRBJ1-4	CASSLTTGIFEKLFF	TGTGCCAGCAGTTTAACGACAGGGATTTTTGAAAAACTGTTTTTT
TRBV29-1	NA	NA	TRBJ2-2	CSADRYTGELFF	TGCAGCGCCGACCGATACACCGGGGAGCTGTTTTTT
TRBV7-9	NA	many	TRBJ2-7	CASSWDTNYEQYF	TGTGCCAGCAGCTGGGACACAAACTACGAGCAGTACTTC
TRBV10-1	NA	many	TRBJ2-7	CASSELGYEQYF	TGCGCCAGCAGTGAATTGGGATACGAGCAGTACTTC
TRBV7-9	NA	few	TRBJ1-2	CASSLLGDFGYTF	TGTGCCAGCAGCTTACTGGGAGACTTTGGCTACACCTTC
TRBV5-1	TRBD1	many	TRBJ1-4	CASSLRDRGRIGTNEKLFF	TGCGCCAGCAGCTTGAGGGACAGGGGGCGCATCGGGACTAATGAAAAACTGTTTTTT
TRBV20-1	TRBD1	NA	TRBJ1-2	CSASDRAYGYTF	TGCAGTGCTAGCGACAGGGCTTATGGCTACACCTTC
TRBV12-3/TRBV12-4	NA	many	TRBJ2-3	CASSTYGTDTQYF	TGTGCCAGCAGCACGTATGGTACAGATACGCAGTATTTT
TRBV29-1	NA	many	TRBJ2-1	CSVGGGAMTYNEQFF	TGCAGCGTTGGAGGTGGGGCAATGACCTACAATGAGCAGTTCTTC
TRBV12-3/TRBV12-4	TRBD1	many	TRBJ2-1	CASSLGGTGLVNEQFF	TGTGCCAGCAGTTTAGGCGGGACAGGGTTAGTAAATGAGCAGTTCTTC
TRBV15	NA	many	TRBJ1-1	CATTIIGGMNTEAFF	TGTGCCACCACCATTATCGGGGGTATGAACACTGAAGCTTTCTTT
TRBV20-1	TRBD2	few	TRBJ2-7	CSVPPGLAVQGYEQYF	TGCAGTGTCCCGCCGGGACTAGCGGTGCAGGGCTACGAGCAGTACTTC
TRBV28	NA	NA	TRBJ1-4	CASRGLGQANGEGKLFF	TGTGCCAGCAGGGGACTGGGCCAGGCCAACGGAGAAGGAAAACTGTTTTTT
TRBV29-1	TRBD1	few	TRBJ2-2	CSATIRGLVTGELFF	TGCAGCGCAACAATCAGGGGGTTAGTCACCGGGGAGCTGTTTTTT
TRBV10-2	TRBD1	many	TRBJ1-4	CASSVGQGLATNEKLFF	TGCGCCAGCAGTGTGGGACAGGGGCTTGCAACTAATGAAAAACTGTTTTTT
TRBV6-6	TRBD1	many	TRBJ2-3	CASRGWTGVADTQYF	TGTGCCAGCAGAGGCTGGACAGGGGTTGCAGATACGCAGTATTTT
TRBV28	NA	many	TRBJ1-5	CASSLAWGPQHF	TGTGCCAGCAGTCTCGCTTGGGGGCCCCAGCATTTT
TRBV9	NA	many	TRBJ2-1	CASSVVAGSYNEQFF	TGTGCCAGCAGCGTAGTCGCGGGGAGCTACAATGAGCAGTTCTTC
TRBV27	NA	many	TRBJ2-1	CASSSGNLNSYNEQFF	TGTGCCAGCAGTTCAGGGAACCTTAACTCCTACAATGAGCAGTTCTTC
TRBV24-1	NA	NA	TRBJ2-2	CATSDLRLNTGELFF	TGTGCCACCAGTGATTTAAGGCTGAACACCGGGGAGCTGTTTTTT